Below, 12 T cell receptor beta chains from the same sample are listed, as sequenced in a study of blood T cell repertoires in COVID-19. Here immunoSEQ multiplex PCR was the method, and the copy in TCRdb shows in-frame clones only, minus some. The top ten hold about 3.4% of the sample, which has roughly 150,000 clones, approximately 80% seen once. What was sequenced was PBMCs or T cells enriched from blood (not recorded which). The source is a woman in her sixties who had recovered from COVID-19.

V gene TRBV9 combines with J gene TRBJ1-1; a weak D match, TRBD1 (5 bases). Between the trimmed V and J ends, which lost 2 bases and 2 bases, there was a span of 13 bases. CDR1 is SGDLS and CDR2 is YYNGEE in the germline V gene. CDR3 length: 15 residues. CDR3 sequence (DNA): TGTGCCAGCAGCGTCGTCAGGGCGGTAAACACTGAAGCTTTCTTT. Translating gives CASSVVRAVNTEAFF.

This chain connects TRBV19 to TRBJ1-2; D might be TRBD1 (6 bases). CDR3 length: 15 residues. Deletions cut 1 base from V and 5 bases from J, with 14 bases between. The germline CDR1 and CDR2 sequences are LNHDA and SQIVND (reference sequence). The CDR3 spells CASSIAPGTNYGYTF. CDR3 in DNA: TGTGCCAGTAGTATAGCGCCCGGGACAAATTATGGCTACACCTTC.

The chain employs TRBV15 and TRBJ2-3, with D maybe TRBD2 (6 bases). V was cut by 6 bases and J by 2 bases, with 15 bases left in between. Germline V gives CDR1 LNHNV, CDR2 YYDKDF (reference sequence). This CDR3 is 15 amino acids long. CDR3 DNA: TGTGCCACCAGGGGGGACTTTTCTCACACAGATACGCAGTATTTT. It codes for CATRGDFSHTDTQYF.

The sample holds one count of this clone. This rearrangement joins TRBV29-1 to TRBJ1-2, with a weak D call TRBD1 (6 bases). Trimming removed 6 bases at V and 5 bases at J, with 13 bases between. The CDR3 is made up of 12 amino acids. The germline V gene has CDR1 SQVTM and CDR2 ANQGSEA. DNA of the CDR3: TGCAGCGTCGAAACAGGGATTTATGGCTACACCTTC. Its protein is CSVETGIYGYTF.

The chain has TRBV30 and TRBJ1-4; 8 nucleotides match TRBD1. Germline V gene sequence: CDR1 GTSNPN, CDR2 SVGIG (reference sequence). The V segment lost 6 bases and the J segment 4 bases; nucleotides outside the gene matches: 4. The CDR3 runs 13 residues. The CDR3 DNA reads TGTGCCTGTGACGACAGGGGTAATGAAAAACTGTTTTTT. It is translated as CACDDRGNEKLFF.

The gene calls are TRBV3-1 (or the pseudogene TRBV3-2) and TRBJ2-3; 10 bases are a match to TRBD2. V trimming: 2 bases; J trimming: 6 bases; junction bases outside the gene matches: 2. The CDR3 loop spans 14 amino acids. Germline loops: CDR1 LGHDT, CDR2 YNNKEL (reference sequence). CDR3 sequence (DNA): TGTGCCAGCAGCCAACTAGCGGGGGCGGATACGCAGTATTTT. This codes for CASSQLAGADTQYF.

This sequence joins TRBV5-5 and TRBJ2-7, with 7 nucleotides matching TRBD1. The CDR3 totals 14 residues. Germline CDR1 SGHKS, CDR2 YYEKEE (reference sequence). V shed 4 bases and J 5 bases; nucleotides not matched to a gene: 9. The CDR3 region has the DNA TGTGCCAGCAGCCTCACCTTGACAGGGCACGAGCAGTACTTC. Translation: CASSLTLTGHEQYF.

V is TRBV7-9 and J is TRBJ2-3; D uncertain. There are 15 residues in the CDR3. The V end lost 4 bases, the J end lost 7 bases, and 18 bases lay between the germline ends. Germline V gives CDR1 SEHNR, CDR2 FQNEAQ (reference sequence). The CDR3 bases are TGTGCCAGCAGCTCGACTCGTATACCCCCATATACGCAGTATTTT. This translates into CASSSTRIPPYTQYF.

This sequence joins TRBV10-3 and TRBJ2-7, with TRBD1 as a possible D gene (6 bases). Germline V gene sequence: CDR1 ENHRY, CDR2 SYGVKD. The ends were cut back, 3 bases at V and 6 bases at J, with 15 bases in the middle. The CDR3 sequence is 14 residues long. This CDR3 is CAISDEYKGGEQYF. CDR3 coding DNA: TGTGCCATCAGTGACGAGTATAAAGGGGGCGAGCAGTACTTC.

CDR3 residues: CASSYGLTLAAQETQYF. The CDR3 DNA reads TGTGCCAGCAGTTACGGGCTAACCCTAGCGGCGCAAGAGACCCAGTACTTC. The V and J genes are TRBV6-2 or TRBV6-3 and TRBJ2-5; TRBD2 matches 7 bases. From germline, CDR1 is MNHEY and CDR2 SVGEGT. Trimming took 2 bases from V and 2 from J; bases not matched to a gene: 11. The CDR3 has 17 amino acids.

This clone has just a few counts. The rearrangement links TRBV15 to TRBJ2-1, with 10 nucleotides matching TRBD2. The CDR3 runs 17 residues. V lost 1 base and J lost 2; bases outside the gene matches: 5. Germline V gene data show CDR1 as LNHNV and CDR2 as YYDKDF (reference sequence). CDR3 amino acids: CATSRAALAGAYNEQFF. The CDR3 DNA reads TGTGCCACCAGCAGAGCTGCTCTAGCGGGGGCCTACAATGAGCAGTTCTTC. The full variable domain, rest sourced from reference TRBV15 and TRBJ2-1, is DAMVIQNPRYQVTQFGKPVTLSCSQTLNHNVMYWYQQKSSQAPKLLFHYYDKDFNNEADTPDNFQSRRPNTSFCFLDIRSPGLGDTAMYLCATSRAALAGAYNEQFFGPGTRLTVL.

This clone appeared a single time. The rearrangement uses TRBV29-1 and TRBJ1-1; D gene unclear. The germline CDR1 and CDR2 sequences are SQVTM and ANQGSEA. Trimming took 3 bases from V and 11 from J, leaving 10 bases between them. The CDR3 has 10 amino acids. The CDR3: CSVDGRGAFF. The CDR3 nucleotides read TGCAGCGTTGATGGCCGAGGGGCTTTCTTT. The full variable domain, with the rest looked up from reference TRBV29-1 and TRBJ1-1, is SAVISQKPSRDICQRGTSLTIQCQVDSQVTMMFWYRQQPGQSLTLIATANQGSEATYESGFVIDKFPISRPNLTFSTLTVSNMSPEDSSIYLCSVDGRGAFFGQGTRLTVV.